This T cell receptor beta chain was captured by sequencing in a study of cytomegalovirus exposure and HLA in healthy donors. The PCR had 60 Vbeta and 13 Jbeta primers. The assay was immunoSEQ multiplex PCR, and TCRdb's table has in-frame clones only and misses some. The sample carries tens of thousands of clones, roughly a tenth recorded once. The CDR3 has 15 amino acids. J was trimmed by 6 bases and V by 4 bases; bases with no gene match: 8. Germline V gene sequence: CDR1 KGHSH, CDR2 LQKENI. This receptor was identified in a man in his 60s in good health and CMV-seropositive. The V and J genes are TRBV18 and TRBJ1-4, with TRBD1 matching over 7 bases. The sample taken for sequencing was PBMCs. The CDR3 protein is CASSLNTGAYEKLFF. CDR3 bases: TGTGCCAGCTCACTCAATACAGGGGCCTATGAAAAACTGTTTTTT.